The 23 T cell receptor beta chains presented below share a single source sample, sequenced in a study of T cell clonality in common variable immunodeficiency. Study-level points and caveats: In common variable immunodeficiency, TCR beta chains reportedly carried fewer deletions and N-nucleotide insertions.

Their cognate antigens are unknown. TCRdb's copy holds only in-frame clones and misses some; the assay was immunoSEQ multiplex PCR. The sample is made up of roughly 30,000 clones, none counted only once. Source material: peripheral blood mononuclear cells. All receptors come from a human donor with common variable immunodeficiency.

In its sample, this clone was seen a few times. The CDR3 is cut off 3 residues early in the read; its end comes from the germline J gene. The V call is TRBV10-3, the J call TRBJ2-1; 9 bases are a match to TRBD2. With V trimmed by 0 bases and J by 4 bases, 1 base remained unmatched. Germline V gives CDR1 ENHRY, CDR2 SYGVKD. This CDR3 region has 15 residues. CDR3 region: CAISESLAGYNEQFF. The sequenced part of the CDR3 DNA is TGTGCCATCAGTGAGTCGCTAGCGGGGTACAATGAG.

This clone came up a few times. The junction does not match germline at one end; this may be a read error. From the germline J gene comes the end of the CDR3, since the read stops 3 residues before it. This chain uses TRBV7-2 with TRBJ1-5; 7 nucleotides match TRBD1. Germline V gene lookup returns CDR1 SGHTA and CDR2 FQGNSA. The CDR3 is 13 residues long. The DNA read from the CDR3 is TGTGCCGGCAGCTTAGGACAGGCTCAGCCC. Its protein product is CAGSLGQAQP. Given in full, the CDR3 is CAGSLGQAQPQHF.

This clone was detected many times. The read ends 3 residues shy of where the CDR3 ends; the end is completed using the germline J gene. The V and J genes are TRBV30 and TRBJ1-2; 9 nucleotides align to TRBD1. The length of the CDR3 is 14 residues. Trimming removed 6 bases from V and 5 bases from J; junction bases left unmatched: 10. Germline lookup yields CDR1 GTSNPN and CDR2 SVGIG (reference sequence). CDR3 sequence reads: CACQGQGSRYGYTF. The CDR3 bases that were read are TGTGCCTGCCAGGGACAGGGAAGTAGGTATGGC.

At least ten counts were recorded for this clone. The read finishes 3 residues shy of the CDR3 end, and the germline J gene is used to complete it. The chain combines TRBV5-1 with TRBJ1-1, with D perhaps TRBD1 (6 bases). Looked up from germline, CDR1 is SGHRS and CDR2 is YFSETQ. Trimming removed 5 bases from V and 1 base from J, with 12 bases in between. The CDR3 has 14 residues. Incomplete CDR3 DNA: TGCGCCAGCAGTCAAGGACAGACGAACACTGAA. Protein product: CASSQGQTNTE. The CDR3 as a whole reads CASSQGQTNTEAFF.

Ten or more counts support this clone. Read sequence stops 3 residues before the CDR3 end, and the germline J gene provides the missing end. The rearrangement links TRBV20-1 to TRBJ2-3; the D gene is possibly TRBD1 (6 bases). The CDR3 runs to 14 residues. From germline, CDR1 is DFQATT and CDR2 SNEGSKA (reference sequence). V shed 3 bases and J shed 2 bases, with 12 bases lying between them. The DNA read from the CDR3 is TGCAGTGCTAGTAGGGGGACGGTCACAGATACG. Protein sequence: CSASRGTVTDT. The full CDR3 sequence reads CSASRGTVTDTQYF.

This clone was observed a few times. The read comes to an end 3 residues before the CDR3 does, leaving the germline J gene to fill in the end. The chain employs TRBV6-2 or TRBV6-3 and TRBJ2-7, with TRBD2 matching over 11 bases. The CDR3 sequence is 14 residues long. V lost 4 bases, J lost 6 bases, and 5 bases stayed unmatched. In germline, CDR1 is MNHEY, CDR2 SVGEGT. The CDR3 DNA, read in part, is TGTGCCAGCAGTTTAGCGGGAGGGCCCATCGAG. Translating gives CASSLAGGPIE. The whole CDR3 reads CASSLAGGPIEQYF.

This clone was seen many times. The read halts 3 residues ahead of the CDR3 end, with the missing end drawn from the germline J gene. V usage is TRBV19 and J usage is TRBJ2-7; TRBD1 matches at 10 bases. CDR1 and CDR2 (germline): LNHDA, SQIVND (reference sequence). The V gene end was trimmed by 5 bases and the J gene end by 3 bases; junction bases not matched to a gene: 10. The CDR3 totals 16 residues. The CDR3 bases that were read are TGTGCCAGTAGTGCGCCCCCCGGGACAGGGGTCTACGAG. Its protein product is CASSAPPGTGVYE. The whole CDR3 protein is CASSAPPGTGVYEQYF.

This clone came up many times. The read falls 3 residues short of the CDR3 end, and the missing part is taken from the germline J gene. The chain has TRBV5-1 and TRBJ1-2, with a possible D match to TRBD1 (6 bases). Trimming left V 5 bases short and J 6 bases short, with 14 bases between. Germline values: CDR1 SGHRS, CDR2 YFSETQ. This CDR3 spans 13 amino acids. The DNA read from the CDR3 is TGCGCCAGCAGGCAGGGGCCGTTAGATGGC. Amino acids: CASRQGPLDG. The full-length CDR3 reads as CASRQGPLDGYTF.

This clone was found many times. The read falls 3 residues short of the CDR3 end, and the missing part is taken from the germline J gene. The chain uses TRBV5-6 and TRBJ2-7; TRBD1 matches at 10 bases. Germline V lookup: CDR1 SGHDT, CDR2 YYEEEE. The CDR3 covers 14 residues. Trimming took 4 bases from V and 6 from J; bases not matched to a gene: 7. The covered CDR3 bases are TGTGCCAGCAGCACCCGACAGGGGGCGCCCGAG. This sequence encodes CASSTRQGAPE. The whole CDR3 region reads CASSTRQGAPEQYF.

This clone showed up many times. The read terminates 3 residues before the CDR3 end, so the remaining end is supplied by the germline J gene. The chain combines TRBV29-1 with TRBJ2-1, with 9 bases lining up with TRBD2. Germline CDR1 reads SQVTM; CDR2 reads ANQGSEA. The CDR3 has 13 amino acids. V shed 3 bases and J 4 bases; nucleotides not matched to a gene: 1. The CDR3 region is CSVELAGYNEQFF. Partial CDR3 DNA: TGCAGCGTTGAGCTAGCGGGGTACAATGAG.

In this sample, this clone turned up a few times. The CDR3 end lies 3 residues beyond the end of the read and is filled in from the germline J gene. The chain is built from TRBV10-3 and TRBJ2-7; the match to TRBD1 covers 12 bases. CDR3 length equals 16 residues. V shed 0 bases and J 5 bases; nucleotides not matched to a gene: 5. Germline CDR1 ENHRY, CDR2 SYGVKD. The DNA read from the CDR3 is TGTGCCATCAGTGAGTCGTGGGACAGGGGGCCCCACGAG. Translation gives CAISESWDRGPHE. The whole CDR3 protein is CAISESWDRGPHEQYF.

This clone was seen only a few times. The read finishes 3 residues shy of the CDR3 end, and the germline J gene is used to complete it. The genes are TRBV5-1 and TRBJ2-3; possibly TRBD2 for D (5 bases). Germline V lookup: CDR1 SGHRS, CDR2 YFSETQ. V was trimmed by 3 bases and J by 1 base, leaving 9 bases between them. This CDR3 has 14 amino acids. The CDR3 region is CASSYEGGTDTQYF. The part of the CDR3 DNA that was read is TGCGCCAGCAGCTACGAGGGCGGCACAGATACG.

On this clone itself: The read comes to an end 3 residues before the CDR3 does, leaving the germline J gene to fill in the end. The V and J genes are TRBV5-4 and TRBJ2-5, with 11 bases aligning to TRBD1. V lost 4 bases and J lost 5; bases outside the gene matches: 10. The germline V gene encodes CDR1 SGHNT and CDR2 YYREEE (reference sequence). The CDR3 length is 16 residues. The part of the CDR3 DNA that was read is TGTGCCAGCAGCGGGACAGGGGGTGGAGTTGAGGAGACC. Translated: CASSGTGGGVEET. The full-length CDR3 reads as CASSGTGGGVEETQYF.

This clone came up a few times. With the read ending 3 residues before the CDR3 end, the germline J gene is used to fill in that end. The chain couples TRBV5-1 to TRBJ2-3, with TRBD2 identical over 12 bases. Germline values: CDR1 SGHRS, CDR2 YFSETQ. The CDR3 is 16 residues long. V was clipped by 4 bases and J by 2 bases; unmatched bases: 5. CDR3: CASSTGLAGYTDTQYF. CDR3 DNA, as far as it was read: TGCGCCAGCAGCACGGGACTAGCGGGCTACACAGATACG.

This clone was found a few times. Read sequence stops 3 residues before the CDR3 end, and the germline J gene provides the missing end. The chain recombines TRBV30 with TRBJ1-2; TRBD1 is a possible D gene (5 bases). V shed 2 bases and J shed 1 base, with 5 bases lying between them. The CDR3 spans 12 residues. Germline CDR1 reads GTSNPN; CDR2 reads SVGIG (reference sequence). The CDR3 spells CAWSRGNYGYTF. CDR3 DNA (partial): TGTGCCTGGAGTAGGGGTAACTATGGC.

This clone was counted at least ten times. The read is 3 residues too short to cover the CDR3 end, so that end is filled in from the germline J gene. V gene TRBV29-1 combines with J gene TRBJ2-1; TRBD2 matches at 7 bases. The V and J ends lost 6 bases and 6 bases, in that order; junction bases with no gene match: 8. Looked up from germline, CDR1 is SQVTM and CDR2 is ANQGSEA. This CDR3 contains 13 residues. The CDR3 bases that were read are TGCAGCGTACTCAAGTCTAGCGGCAATGAG. This codes for CSVLKSSGNE. Given in full, the CDR3 is CSVLKSSGNEQFF.

In this sample, this clone turned up many times. The read terminates 3 residues before the CDR3 end, so the remaining end is supplied by the germline J gene. The chain carries TRBV5-1 and TRBJ2-1; 13 nucleotides align to TRBD2. The length of the CDR3 is 15 residues. The germline CDR1 and CDR2 sequences are SGHRS and YFSETQ. V gave up 4 bases and J gave up 7 bases; unmatched junction bases: 5. Here the CDR3 reads CASSQTSGRTNEQFF. The CDR3 bases that were read are TGCGCCAGCAGCCAGACTAGCGGGAGGACAAATGAG.

This clone was seen many times. The sequenced fragment ends 3 residues before the CDR3 boundary, so the rest is inferred from the germline J gene. J is TRBJ2-1 and V is TRBV13; 8 nucleotides align to TRBD2. Germline CDR1 PRHDT, CDR2 FYEKMQ (reference sequence). J gave up 2 bases and V 5 bases, and 17 bases lay outside the gene matches. The CDR3 runs 19 residues. CDR3 residues: CASSGVGARTSPTYNEQFF. The sequenced part of the CDR3 DNA is TGTGCCAGCAGCGGAGTCGGGGCTCGGACTAGCCCGACCTACAATGAG. The full variable domain, its missing parts supplied by reference TRBV13 and TRBJ2-1, is AAGVIQSPRHLIKEKRETATLKCYPIPRHDTVYWYQQGPGQDPQFLISFYEKMQSDKGSIPDRFSAQQFSDYHSELNMSSLELGDSALYFCASSGVGARTSPTYNEQFFGPGTRLTVL.

This clone was observed at least ten times. The read terminates 3 residues before the CDR3 end, so the remaining end is supplied by the germline J gene. The chain joins TRBV18 to TRBJ2-3; the D gene is possibly TRBD1 (6 bases). V gave up 2 bases and J gave up 4 bases, with 16 bases separating them. Per germline, CDR1 KGHSH and CDR2 LQKENI. CDR3 size: 16 residues. The CDR3 bases that were read are TGTGCCAGCTCACCAGAACTACTCTCAGGGGCAGATACG. The encoded protein is CASSPELLSGADT. The CDR3 in full is CASSPELLSGADTQYF.

Many counts were recorded for this clone. The DNA ends 3 residues before the CDR3 does, and the rest of the CDR3 is filled in from the germline J gene. V is TRBV5-6 and J is TRBJ2-7; 7 nucleotides agree with TRBD2. CDR3 size: 14 residues. CDR1 is SGHDT and CDR2 is YYEEEE in the germline V gene. The V and J ends lost 4 bases and 2 bases, in that order; junction bases with no gene match: 6. CDR3 bases read: TGTGCCAGCAGCACTGGACTAGGGGCCTACGAG. This codes for CASSTGLGAYE. The whole CDR3 protein reads CASSTGLGAYEQYF.

This clone was counted at least ten times. The CDR3 goes on 3 residues after the read ends, and that part is filled in from the germline J gene. The V and J genes are TRBV7-6 and TRBJ2-6; D call uncertain. The germline gives CDR1 SGHVS, CDR2 FNYEAQ. The V end lost 5 bases, the J end lost 0 bases, and 14 bases lay between the germline ends. The CDR3 sequence is 17 residues long. This chain's CDR3 is CASSPHTSFSGANVLTF. The DNA read from the CDR3 is TGTGCCAGCAGCCCCCATACATCCTTCTCTGGGGCCAACGTC.

Judged by abundance, this clone is medium-sized. The CDR3 is cut off 3 residues early in the read; its end comes from the germline J gene. The J gene is TRBJ2-1, the V gene TRBV9, with a tentative D call TRBD2 (6 bases). The V gene lost 7 bases and the J gene lost 6 bases, with 14 bases spanning the gap. CDR3 length: 13 amino acids. Per germline, CDR1 SGDLS and CDR2 YYNGEE. The CDR3 protein is CASGDSGLNEQFF. Partial CDR3 DNA: TGTGCCAGCGGAGATAGCGGACTCAATGAG.

A remark on this clone: From the germline J gene comes the end of the CDR3, since the read stops 3 residues before it. This chain links TRBV30 with TRBJ1-3, with 9 bases identical to TRBD1. Per the germline V gene, CDR1 is GTSNPN and CDR2 is SVGIG (reference sequence). The CDR3 covers 15 residues. The junction had 9 bases not matched to a gene; V was cut back by 4 bases and J by 5 bases. The chain's CDR3 is CAWTEDRGLRNTIYF. Incomplete CDR3 DNA: TGTGCCTGGACAGAGGACAGGGGCCTTCGAAACACC.